These T cell receptor beta chains were read from a single sample in a study of blood T cells in healthy people across ages. TCRdb called the 5' RACE reads again in MiXCR, with one record for every CDR3 protein. In the table there are about 1,000,000 distinct CDR3 sequences, over 35% of which are singletons. The sample was blood. The source is a woman in her fifties or sixties in good health. Each CDR3 is given with its conserved first and last residue. The order of the fields is V gene, clone size, D gene, J gene, CDR3 protein, CDR3 DNA. A D gene is named only where the DNA matches it firmly. The size of a clone is reported for some rows only, either as once, few or many, or as a class for expanded clones.

TRBV12-3/TRBV12-4	-	TRBD2	TRBJ2-3	CASSRHGTSGNADTQYF	TGTGCCAGCAGTCGCCACGGGACTAGCGGGAACGCAGATACGCAGTATTTT
TRBV10-3	many	TRBD2	TRBJ2-3	CAIGTSGSETDTQYF	TGTGCCATCGGGACTAGCGGGAGCGAGACAGATACGCAGTATTTT
TRBV28	few	-	TRBJ2-1	CASTQGRGSSYNEQFF	TGTGCCAGCACCCAGGGGCGGGGGAGCTCCTACAATGAGCAGTTCTTC
TRBV20-1	-	TRBD1	TRBJ2-4	CSAAGTASGLAKNIQYF	TGCAGTGCCGCCGGGACAGCTAGTGGGTTAGCCAAAAACATTCAGTACTTC
TRBV27	-	-	TRBJ2-3	CASNKQRVGTDTQYF	TGTGCCAGCAACAAGCAGAGGGTCGGCACAGATACGCAGTATTTT
TRBV2	few	-	TRBJ1-2	CASSVSMSYGYTF	TGTGCCAGCAGTGTCTCAATGAGTTATGGCTACACCTTC
TRBV6-5	-	-	TRBJ2-1	CASSYSAGTKTYNEQFF	TGTGCCAGCAGTTACTCGGCGGGGACAAAGACCTACAATGAGCAGTTCTTC
TRBV3-1	few	TRBD1	TRBJ2-1	CASSAPGGAYNEQFF	TGTGCCAGCAGCGCCCCAGGGGGCGCCTACAATGAGCAGTTCTTC
TRBV5-1	-	-	TRBJ2-7	CASSPWLGSGEQYF	TGCGCCAGCAGCCCCTGGTTAGGGTCCGGCGAGCAGTACTTC
TRBV20-1	-	-	TRBJ2-1	CSAGGGGNEQFF	TGCAGTGCCGGAGGGGGGGGGAATGAGCAGTTCTTC
TRBV3-1	-	-	TRBJ2-1	CASSPRGHREQFF	TGTGCCAGCAGCCCCAGGGGCCATCGCGAGCAGTTCTTC
TRBV14	few	-	TRBJ2-7	CASSQDPASQYF	TGTGCCAGCAGCCAAGATCCGGCTAGCCAGTACTTC
TRBV7-9	-	TRBD1	TRBJ2-5	CASSRPGTGYQETQYF	TGTGCCAGCAGCCGACCCGGGACAGGGTACCAAGAGACCCAGTACTTC
TRBV6-1	few	TRBD1	TRBJ1-2	CASSDWTGPDWGYTF	TGTGCCAGCAGTGACTGGACAGGGCCGGATTGGGGCTACACCTTC
TRBV7-8	-	-	TRBJ2-1	CASSLAFPTRGEQFF	TGTGCCAGCAGCTTAGCGTTTCCAACCAGGGGTGAGCAGTTCTTC
TRBV20-1	-	TRBD2	TRBJ2-7	CSASLAGGRSYEQYF	TGCAGTGCTAGTTTAGCGGGAGGGCGGTCCTACGAGCAGTACTTC
TRBV20-1	-	-	TRBJ1-2	CSARWGDYGYTF	TGCAGTGCTAGATGGGGGGACTATGGCTACACCTTC
TRBV20-1	-	TRBD2	TRBJ2-5	CSAREGGSVETQYF	TGCAGTGCTAGAGAGGGCGGGAGTGTAGAGACCCAGTACTTC
TRBV7-2	-	TRBD2	TRBJ2-6	CASNMGGLPNVLTF	TGTGCCAGCAACATGGGGGGGTTGCCCAACGTCCTGACTTTC
TRBV4-1	-	TRBD1	TRBJ1-4	CASSQGGQGRGGKLFF	TGCGCCAGCAGCCAAGGGGGACAGGGAAGGGGTGGAAAACTGTTTTTT
TRBV15	-	TRBD2	TRBJ2-1	CATSSEGSSGSKEQFF	TGTGCCACCAGCAGCGAGGGGTCTAGCGGGAGTAAAGAGCAGTTCTTC
TRBV7-9	few	-	TRBJ2-7	CASSLGSGVGEQYF	TGTGCCAGCAGCTTAGGGTCGGGAGTGGGCGAGCAGTACTTC
TRBV30	-	-	TRBJ1-4	CAWRGGTNEKLFF	TGTGCCTGGAGAGGGGGGACTAATGAAAAACTGTTTTTT
TRBV27	-	TRBD1	TRBJ1-4	CASSLLQTGEKLFF	TGTGCCAGCAGTCTTCTCCAGACAGGGGAAAAACTGTTTTTT
TRBV28	few	-	TRBJ1-6	CASSLSGLRTTNSPLHF	TGTGCCAGCAGTTTATCGGGGCTACGCACTACTAATTCACCCCTCCACTTT
TRBV12-3/TRBV12-4	-	TRBD1	TRBJ2-3	CASKKGQGQIHTQYF	TGTGCCAGCAAAAAAGGACAGGGGCAGATTCATACGCAGTATTTT
TRBV4-1	-	-	TRBJ2-1	CASSQEWRSSYNEQFF	TGCGCCAGCAGCCAAGAGTGGAGGAGCTCCTACAATGAGCAGTTCTTC
TRBV20-1	-	-	TRBJ1-5	CSASQGYQPQHF	TGCAGTGCTTCTCAGGGTTATCAGCCCCAGCATTTT
TRBV27	-	TRBD2	TRBJ2-1	CASSSGLAPSYNEQFF	TGTGCCAGCAGTTCGGGACTAGCCCCCTCCTACAATGAGCAGTTCTTC
TRBV29-1	-	TRBD1	TRBJ2-2	CSVRTGFGGELFF	TGCAGCGTTAGGACAGGGTTTGGCGGGGAGCTGTTTTTT
TRBV7-3	-	-	TRBJ2-5	CASSSQGGVETQYF	TGTGCCAGCAGCTCCCAAGGAGGCGTAGAGACCCAGTACTTC
TRBV10-3	few	-	TRBJ2-3	CAISELSGSTDTQYF	TGTGCCATCAGTGAATTGAGCGGAAGCACAGATACGCAGTATTTT
TRBV5-5	-	-	TRBJ2-7	CASSNIRSSYEQYF	TGTGCCAGCAGCAACATAAGGAGCTCCTACGAGCAGTACTTC
TRBV14	-	TRBD2	TRBJ2-7	CASNERGALFDEQYF	TGTGCCAGCAATGAGCGGGGGGCCCTCTTCGACGAGCAGTACTTC
TRBV28	-	-	TRBJ2-7	CASRVVGVSYEQYF	TGTGCCAGCAGGGTGGTGGGGGTTTCCTACGAGCAGTACTTC
TRBV20-1	once	-	TRBJ2-7	CSASLSGIEQYF	TGCAGTGCTAGCCTATCCGGGATCGAGCAGTACTTC
TRBV6-2/TRBV6-3	few	-	TRBJ2-7	CASRNYRYEQYF	TGTGCCAGCCGTAACTACCGTTACGAGCAGTACTTC
TRBV29-1	few	-	TRBJ2-7	CSVEDLLGPGMGEQYF	TGCAGCGTTGAAGATCTTCTAGGACCGGGGATGGGGGAGCAGTACTTC
TRBV4-1	-	-	TRBJ1-5	CASSQAGAGWAWPQHF	TGCGCCAGCAGCCAAGCGGGGGCAGGGTGGGCATGGCCCCAGCATTTT
TRBV7-7	few	-	TRBJ2-5	CASSTDGWETQYF	TGTGCCAGCAGCACAGACGGTTGGGAGACCCAGTACTTC